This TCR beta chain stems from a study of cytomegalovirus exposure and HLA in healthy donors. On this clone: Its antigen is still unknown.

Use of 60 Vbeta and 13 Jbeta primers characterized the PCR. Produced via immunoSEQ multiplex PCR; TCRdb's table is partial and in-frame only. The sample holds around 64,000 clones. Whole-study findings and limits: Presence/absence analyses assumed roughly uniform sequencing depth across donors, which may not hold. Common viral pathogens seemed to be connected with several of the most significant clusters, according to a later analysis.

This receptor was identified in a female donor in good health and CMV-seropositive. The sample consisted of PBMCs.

The DNA for the CDR3 is TGCGCCAGCAGTACCTCCGAAGGAGGGCTGGAAGGGACCCAGTACTTC. It yields the protein CASSTSEGGLEGTQYF. The chain uses TRBV5-1 and TRBJ2-5; D possibly corresponds to TRBD2 (6 bases). Germline CDR1 SGHRS, CDR2 YFSETQ. The CDR3 is 16 amino acids. The V end lost 5 bases, the J end lost 7 bases, and 24 bases lay between the germline ends.